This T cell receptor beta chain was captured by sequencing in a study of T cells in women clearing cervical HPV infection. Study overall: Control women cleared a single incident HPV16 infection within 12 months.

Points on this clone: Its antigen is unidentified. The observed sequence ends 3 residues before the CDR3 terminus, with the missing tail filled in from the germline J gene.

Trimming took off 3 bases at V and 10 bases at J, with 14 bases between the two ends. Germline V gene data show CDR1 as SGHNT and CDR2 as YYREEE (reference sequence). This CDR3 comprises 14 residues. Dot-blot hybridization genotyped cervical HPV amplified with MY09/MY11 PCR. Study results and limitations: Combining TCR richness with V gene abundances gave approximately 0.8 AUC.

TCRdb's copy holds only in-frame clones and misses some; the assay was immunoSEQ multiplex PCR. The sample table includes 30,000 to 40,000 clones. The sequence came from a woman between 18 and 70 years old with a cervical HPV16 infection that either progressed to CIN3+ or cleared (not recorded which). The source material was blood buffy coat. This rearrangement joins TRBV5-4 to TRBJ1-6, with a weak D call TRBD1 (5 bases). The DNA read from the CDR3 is TGTGCCAGCAGCTCGAGACAGAGTCTCTCACCC. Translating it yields CASSSRQSLSP. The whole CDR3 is CASSSRQSLSPLHF.